Sequencing of this TCR beta chain was carried out in a study of cytomegalovirus exposure and HLA in healthy donors. Study summary: An earlier analysis identified approximately 120 million unique TCR beta sequences in 150 million to 200 million T cells. Among the approximately 400 donors who were genotyped, roughly 85% fell in the genetic ancestry cluster that is associated with self-reported Caucasian donors. General study points: There were some V segments, including TRBV6-2 and TRBV6-3, excluded as indistinguishable. Some TCR beta chains (roughly 160 of them) were listed as cytomegalovirus-associated.

J gave up 10 bases and V 5 bases, and 9 bases lay outside the gene matches. The CDR3 is made up of 13 amino acids. The germline gives CDR1 SGHNT, CDR2 YENEEA. With 60 Vbeta and 13 Jbeta primers, the PCR was carried out. Sequencing was performed with immunoSEQ multiplex PCR; in TCRdb, only in-frame clones are kept and a portion is missing. The table lists some 95,000 clones, over 55% of them singletons. Notes on this clone: The antigen is unknown.

Sequencing was performed on PBMCs. The V gene is TRBV11-3, the J gene TRBJ1-1, with 8 bases fitting TRBD1. The TCR comes from a woman between 18 and 30 years old in good health and CMV-seropositive. CDR3 region: CASSPSVGTGAFF. CDR3 in DNA: TGTGCCAGCAGCCCGAGTGTGGGGACAGGAGCTTTCTTT.